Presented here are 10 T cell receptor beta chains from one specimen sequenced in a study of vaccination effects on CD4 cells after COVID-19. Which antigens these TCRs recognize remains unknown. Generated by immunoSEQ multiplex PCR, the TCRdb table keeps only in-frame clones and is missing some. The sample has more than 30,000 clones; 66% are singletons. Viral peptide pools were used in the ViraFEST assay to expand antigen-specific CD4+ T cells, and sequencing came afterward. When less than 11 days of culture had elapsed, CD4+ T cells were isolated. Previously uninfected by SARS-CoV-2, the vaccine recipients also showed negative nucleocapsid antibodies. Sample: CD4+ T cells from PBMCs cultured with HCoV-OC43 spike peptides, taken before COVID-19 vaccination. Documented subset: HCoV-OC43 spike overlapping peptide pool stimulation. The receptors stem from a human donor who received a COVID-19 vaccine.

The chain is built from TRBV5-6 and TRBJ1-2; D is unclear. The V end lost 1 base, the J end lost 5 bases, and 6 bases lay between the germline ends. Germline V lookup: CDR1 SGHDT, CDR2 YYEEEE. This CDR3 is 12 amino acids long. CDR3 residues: CASSLFSYGYTF. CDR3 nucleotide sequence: TGTGCCAGCAGCTTGTTTTCATATGGCTACACCTTC.

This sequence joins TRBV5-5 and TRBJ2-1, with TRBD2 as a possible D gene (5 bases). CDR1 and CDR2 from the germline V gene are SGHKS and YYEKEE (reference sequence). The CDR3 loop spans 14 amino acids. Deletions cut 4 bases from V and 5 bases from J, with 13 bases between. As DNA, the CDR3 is TGTGCCAGCAGCCCCCCCGGGAACCACAATGAGCAGTTCTTC. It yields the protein CASSPPGNHNEQFF.

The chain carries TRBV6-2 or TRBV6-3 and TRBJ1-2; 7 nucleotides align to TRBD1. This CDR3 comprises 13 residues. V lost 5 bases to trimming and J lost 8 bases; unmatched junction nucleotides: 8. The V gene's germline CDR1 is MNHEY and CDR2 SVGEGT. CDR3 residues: CASSQGTVKGYTF. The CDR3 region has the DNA TGTGCCAGCAGTCAAGGGACAGTTAAAGGCTACACCTTC.

CDR3 nucleotides: TGTGCCAGCAGCTTAAGAACTCAGGGGATGTATGGCTACACCTTC. This translates into CASSLRTQGMYGYTF. The rearrangement joins TRBV7-9 to TRBJ1-2, with a weak D call TRBD1 (6 bases). Germline loops: CDR1 SEHNR, CDR2 FQNEAQ (reference sequence). The CDR3 covers 15 residues. Trimming took 2 bases from V and 5 from J, leaving 15 bases between them.

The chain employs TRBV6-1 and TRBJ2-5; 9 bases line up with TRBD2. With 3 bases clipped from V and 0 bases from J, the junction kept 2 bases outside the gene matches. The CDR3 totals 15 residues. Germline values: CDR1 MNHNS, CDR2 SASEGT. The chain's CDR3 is CASSELAGNQETQYF. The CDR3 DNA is TGTGCCAGCAGTGAGCTAGCGGGGAACCAAGAGACCCAGTACTTC.

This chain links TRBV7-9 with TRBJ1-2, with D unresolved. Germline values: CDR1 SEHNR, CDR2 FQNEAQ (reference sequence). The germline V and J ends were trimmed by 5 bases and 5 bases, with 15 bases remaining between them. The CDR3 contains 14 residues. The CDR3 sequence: CASSLTGPHYGYTF. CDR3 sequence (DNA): TGTGCCAGCAGCCTCACCGGGCCCCATTATGGCTACACCTTC.

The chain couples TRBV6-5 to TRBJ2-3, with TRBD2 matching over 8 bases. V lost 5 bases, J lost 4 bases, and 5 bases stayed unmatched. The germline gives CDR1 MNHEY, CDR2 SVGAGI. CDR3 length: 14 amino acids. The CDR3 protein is CASSRGTSADTQYF. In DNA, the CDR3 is TGTGCCAGCAGTAGGGGGACTAGTGCAGATACGCAGTATTTT.

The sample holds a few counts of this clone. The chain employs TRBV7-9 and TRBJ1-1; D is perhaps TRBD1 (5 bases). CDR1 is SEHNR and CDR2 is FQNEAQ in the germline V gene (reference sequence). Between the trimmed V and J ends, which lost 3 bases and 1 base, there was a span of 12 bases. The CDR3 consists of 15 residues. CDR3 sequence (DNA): TGTGCCAGCAGCTTTAGGCGGGGGAAGAACACTGAAGCTTTCTTT. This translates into CASSFRRGKNTEAFF.

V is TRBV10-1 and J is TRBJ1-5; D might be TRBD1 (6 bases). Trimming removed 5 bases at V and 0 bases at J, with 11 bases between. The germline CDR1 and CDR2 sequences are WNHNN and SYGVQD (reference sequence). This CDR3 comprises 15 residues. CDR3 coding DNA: TGCGCCAGCAGTCGGGACACCGATAGCAATCAGCCCCAGCATTTT. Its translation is CASSRDTDSNQPQHF.

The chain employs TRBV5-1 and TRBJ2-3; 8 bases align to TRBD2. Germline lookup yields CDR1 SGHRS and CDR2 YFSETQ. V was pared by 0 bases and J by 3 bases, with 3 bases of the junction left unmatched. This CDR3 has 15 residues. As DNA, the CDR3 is TGCGCCAGCAGCTTGGCTCTAGCGGGTACAGATACGCAGTATTTT. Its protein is CASSLALAGTDTQYF.